This entry describes one TCR beta chain. Antigen unknown. The record originates from a study of cytomegalovirus exposure and HLA in healthy donors. CDR1 is LGHNA, CDR2 YNFKEQ, per germline. The CDR3 is made up of 16 amino acids. J was trimmed by 1 base and V by 1 base; bases with no gene match: 6. Study-wide findings and caveats: Several of the most significant clusters appeared linked to common viral pathogens, based on a later analysis. Several V segments, TRBV6-2 and TRBV6-3 among them, could not be told apart and were dropped. Both high specificity and high sensitivity reportedly marked the classifier's diagnosis of cytomegalovirus status. Fewer N-insertions (relative to the approximately 700-donor mean) were reportedly seen in an Asian-associated ancestry cluster in a later analysis.

Primers: 60 Vbeta forward and 13 Jbeta reverse. Measured with immunoSEQ multiplex PCR; TCRdb has only the in-frame clones, and not every one. The table includes 160,000 or so clones, more than 75% detected once. The TCR was taken from a male donor in good health and CMV-seronegative. V is TRBV4-2 and J is TRBJ2-7; 8 nucleotides line up with TRBD1. Sequencing was performed on PBMCs. The CDR3 bases are TGTGCCAGCAGCCAAGGCAGGGGGCGATCGTCCTACGAGCAGTACTTC. This gives the protein CASSQGRGRSSYEQYF.